Shown below are 23 T cell receptor beta chains from a single sample sequenced in a study of shared clonotypes between healthy human individuals. Only in-frame clones appear in the TCRdb table, and some are missing; sequencing was by immunoSEQ multiplex PCR. The data hold around 1.9 million clones, with about 92% observed a single time. Naive-designated CD8 cells lacked CD45RO, were positively enriched for CCR7, and omitted terminally differentiated effector memory CD45RA+ cells. The source material was naive CD8+ T cells from PBMCs. These receptors all stem from a man aged 18 to 30 in good health. Some clones in this sample may be carry-over from other donors' samples.

This clone was detected a few times. The gene calls are TRBV27 and TRBJ2-7; D may correspond to TRBD1 or TRBD2 (6 bases each). The CDR3 totals 14 residues. V was cut by 7 bases and J by 3 bases, with 16 bases left in between. The germline V gene has CDR1 MNHEY and CDR2 SMNVEV (reference sequence). The CDR3 spells CASTPMGGFYEQYF. DNA of the CDR3: TGTGCCAGCACCCCCATGGGGGGCTTCTACGAGCAGTACTTC.

The gene calls are TRBV10-3 and TRBJ2-6, with unresolved D. CDR3 length: 17 amino acids. The germline V gene has CDR1 ENHRY and CDR2 SYGVKD. The germline V and J ends were trimmed by 0 bases and 0 bases, with 9 bases remaining between them. The CDR3 DNA is TGTGCCATCAGTGAGTCGAGGACCCTCTCTGGGGCCAACGTCCTGACTTTC. Translating gives CAISESRTLSGANVLTF.

This chain connects TRBV19 to TRBJ2-7; tentatively, D is TRBD1 or TRBD2 (5 bases each). The CDR3 totals 15 residues. Trimming shortened V by 7 bases and J by 5 bases, and 21 bases separated the two germline ends. From germline, CDR1 is LNHDA and CDR2 SQIVND (reference sequence). The CDR3 bases are TGTGCCAGTACCCCCAGGGCGGGCGGCCTTAACGAGCAGTACTTC. Translated: CASTPRAGGLNEQYF.

The J gene is TRBJ2-7, the V gene TRBV29-1, with D unresolved. The CDR3 length is 13 residues. Germline V gives CDR1 SQVTM, CDR2 ANQGSEA. The ends were cut back, 7 bases at V and 3 bases at J, with 16 bases in the middle. The CDR3 reads CSALTPPRYEQYF. CDR3 sequence (DNA): TGCAGCGCACTGACTCCTCCGCGCTACGAGCAGTACTTC.

The chain uses TRBV7-6 and TRBJ1-1; 8 bases fit TRBD1. CDR3 size: 13 residues. Losses at the gene ends were 3 bases for V and 8 bases for J; bases not matched to a gene: 5. Germline assignment: CDR1 SGHVS and CDR2 FNYEAQ. CDR3 amino acids: CASSFIPGGEAFF. The CDR3 DNA reads TGTGCCAGCAGCTTTATCCCAGGGGGCGAAGCTTTCTTT.

The J gene is TRBJ2-2, the V gene TRBV6-5; a weak D match, TRBD1 (5 bases). The ends were cut back, 4 bases at V and 4 bases at J, with 16 bases in the middle. This CDR3 has 16 amino acids. The V gene's germline CDR1 is MNHEY and CDR2 SVGAGI. CDR3 coding DNA: TGTGCCAGCAGTTCCTCCAGGGAAGTGAGCACCGGGGAGCTGTTTTTT. Translation gives CASSSSREVSTGELFF.

In DNA, the CDR3 is TGTGCCATCAGTCGGGACAGGGGACGCAATCCGACAGATACGCAGTATTTT. Protein sequence: CAISRDRGRNPTDTQYF. The V call is TRBV10-3, the J call TRBJ2-3, with 10 bases aligning to TRBD1. CDR1 is ENHRY, CDR2 SYGVKD, per germline. V lost 5 bases to trimming and J lost 3 bases; unmatched junction nucleotides: 11. The CDR3 totals 17 residues.

V usage is TRBV2 and J usage is TRBJ2-7; 7 nucleotides align to TRBD1. Trimming took 8 bases from V and 3 from J; bases not matched to a gene: 13. In germline, CDR1 is SNHLY, CDR2 FYNNEI. There are 15 residues in the CDR3. As DNA, the CDR3 is TGTGCCAGCCGAAGTACGGGACAGAACCTCTACGAGCAGTACTTC. Translation: CASRSTGQNLYEQYF.

The chain is built from TRBV5-4 and TRBJ2-3; 8 bases line up with TRBD2. V dropped 1 base and J dropped 3; count of bases not matched to a gene: 10. The germline gives CDR1 SGHNT, CDR2 YYREEE (reference sequence). The CDR3 sequence is 17 residues long. CDR3 in amino acids: CASSLTYSGMLTDTQYF. The CDR3 DNA is TGTGCCAGCAGCTTGACTTATAGCGGGATGCTTACAGATACGCAGTATTTT. The full variable domain, with the rest looked up from reference TRBV5-4 and TRBJ2-3, is ETGVTQSPTHLIKTRGQQVTLRCSSQSGHNTVSWYQQALGQGPQFIFQYYREEENGRGNFPPRFSGLQFPNYSSELNVNALELDDSALYLCASSLTYSGMLTDTQYFGPGTRLTVL.

The chain couples TRBV9 to TRBJ1-3; TRBD1 is a possible D gene (5 bases). There are 17 residues in the CDR3. V was trimmed by 0 bases and J by 3 bases, leaving 16 bases between them. Germline V gene lookup returns CDR1 SGDLS and CDR2 YYNGEE. CDR3 in amino acids: CASSVDPAREGGNTIYF. Here the CDR3 DNA reads TGTGCCAGCAGCGTAGACCCCGCCAGGGAAGGTGGAAACACCATATATTTT.

Concerning this clone: This CDR3 is also generated by other DNA sequences in the sample. V usage is TRBV27 and J usage is TRBJ2-7, with a possible D match to TRBD2 (6 bases). Trimming shortened V by 5 bases and J by 5 bases, and 7 bases separated the two germline ends. The CDR3 consists of 11 residues. The germline gives CDR1 MNHEY, CDR2 SMNVEV (reference sequence). In nucleotides, the CDR3 is TGTGCCAGCAGTCCGGGAGACGAGCAGTACTTC. It is translated as CASSPGDEQYF.

V and J are TRBV7-9 and TRBJ2-7, with 11 positions matching TRBD2. V lost 2 bases and J lost 4; bases outside the gene matches: 10. Germline V gives CDR1 SEHNR, CDR2 FQNEAQ (reference sequence). The CDR3 contains 17 residues. DNA of the CDR3: TGTGCCAGCAGCTTATTCCCCCTTACTAGCGGGAGTTACGAGCAGTACTTC. This encodes CASSLFPLTSGSYEQYF. The complete variable domain, with remaining parts taken from reference TRBV7-9 and TRBJ2-7, reads DTGVSQNPRHKITKRGQNVTFRCDPISEHNRLYWYRQTLGQGPEFLTYFQNEAQLEKSRLLSDRFSAERPKGSFSTLEIQRTEQGDSAMYLCASSLFPLTSGSYEQYFGPGTRLTVT.

The genes are TRBV5-6 and TRBJ1-2; weak D call: TRBD1 (5 bases). CDR1 is SGHDT and CDR2 is YYEEEE in the germline V gene. The V and J ends lost 4 bases and 6 bases respectively, with 10 bases between them. The CDR3 covers 12 residues. For the CDR3, the DNA is TGTGCCAGCAGCCCCCTGGGGGATGGCTACACCTTC. The encoded protein is CASSPLGDGYTF.

Details on this clone: Compared with germline, one end of the junction differs, possibly owing to a read error. This chain joins TRBV29-1 and TRBJ1-3; tentatively, D is TRBD1 (6 bases). Germline lookup yields CDR1 SQVTM and CDR2 ANQGSEA. This CDR3 comprises 14 residues. CDR3 sequence reads: CSVASLSIQGPPIF. DNA of the CDR3: TGCAGCGTTGCCTCCTTATCAATTCAGGGGCCCCCTATTTTT.

This chain joins TRBV27 and TRBJ2-1; 13 bases match TRBD2. V lost 5 bases, J lost 12 bases, and 13 bases stayed unmatched. The CDR3 is made up of 16 amino acids. Per germline, CDR1 MNHEY and CDR2 SMNVEV (reference sequence). Here the CDR3 DNA reads TGTGCCAGCAGTGATGAAAGACTAGCGGGAGGCCTTGGGCAGTTCTTC. This sequence encodes CASSDERLAGGLGQFF.

This rearrangement joins TRBV19 to TRBJ1-1; D ambiguous. The V and J ends lost 3 bases and 0 bases respectively, with 11 bases between them. The CDR3 runs 15 residues. Germline lookup yields CDR1 LNHDA and CDR2 SQIVND (reference sequence). The CDR3 loop reads CASSIGGLMNTEAFF. The CDR3 region has the DNA TGTGCCAGTAGTATCGGCGGACTAATGAACACTGAAGCTTTCTTT.

CDR3 sequence: CASSISRDIGNTIYF. Written as DNA, the CDR3 is TGTGCCAGCAGCATATCCCGGGACATAGGAAACACCATATATTTT. J is TRBJ1-3 and V is TRBV9, with D perhaps TRBD1 (6 bases). Per germline, CDR1 SGDLS and CDR2 YYNGEE. The germline V and J ends were trimmed by 4 bases and 4 bases, with 15 bases remaining between them. The CDR3 consists of 15 residues.

This sequence joins TRBV7-9 and TRBJ2-3; TRBD2 matches 15 bases. This CDR3 comprises 16 residues. The germline V gene has CDR1 SEHNR and CDR2 FQNEAQ (reference sequence). The junction had 6 bases not matched to a gene; V was cut back by 5 bases and J by 6 bases. The CDR3 sequence: CASSLTGTSGRDTQYF. The CDR3 bases are TGTGCCAGCAGCCTTACGGGGACTAGCGGGAGGGATACGCAGTATTTT.

The V and J genes are TRBV10-3 and TRBJ2-3; possibly TRBD1 or TRBD2 for D (5 bases each). This CDR3 contains 15 residues. V lost 6 bases and J 6 bases, leaving 19 bases between the germline ends. The germline V gene has CDR1 ENHRY and CDR2 SYGVKD. CDR3 sequence reads: CAIRMEAGPTDTQYF. DNA of the CDR3: TGTGCCATCAGGATGGAGGCAGGGCCCACCGATACGCAGTATTTT.

The chain is built from TRBV5-1 and TRBJ2-1; the D gene could be TRBD1 or TRBD2 (6 bases each). The CDR3 sequence is 14 residues long. V lost 4 bases and J 7 bases, leaving 15 bases between the germline ends. The germline V gene encodes CDR1 SGHRS and CDR2 YFSETQ. CDR3 coding DNA: TGCGCCAGCAGCATAGGGGGGACGAAGAATGAGCAGTTCTTC. Protein sequence: CASSIGGTKNEQFF. Looking up the rest from reference TRBV5-1 and TRBJ2-1 gives the full variable domain: KAGVTQTPRYLIKTRGQQVTLSCSPISGHRSVSWYQQTPGQGLQFLFEYFSETQRNKGNFPGRFSGRQFSNSRSEMNVSTLELGDSALYLCASSIGGTKNEQFFGPGTRLTVL.

This sequence joins TRBV19 and TRBJ2-2; perhaps TRBD1 as D (5 bases). This CDR3 has 13 amino acids. V dropped 9 bases and J dropped 1 base, with 9 bases sitting between them. Germline loops: CDR1 LNHDA, CDR2 SQIVND (reference sequence). CDR3 protein: CASRTLNTGELFF. CDR3 nucleotides: TGTGCCAGCAGGACACTGAACACCGGGGAGCTGTTTTTT.

This clone was seen only a few times. At the DNA level, this CDR3 is encoded by other sequences in the same sample as well. V gene TRBV27 combines with J gene TRBJ1-1; 7 bases are shared with TRBD1. This CDR3 is 15 amino acids long. V dropped 0 bases and J dropped 0; count of bases not matched to a gene: 1. The germline CDR1 and CDR2 sequences are MNHEY and SMNVEV (reference sequence). CDR3 DNA sequence: TGTGCCAGCAGTTTATCCGGACAGGTGAACACTGAAGCTTTCTTT. Translation: CASSLSGQVNTEAFF.

The chain is built from TRBV4-1 and TRBJ2-1; 13 bases map to TRBD2. The germline CDR1 and CDR2 sequences are MGHRA and YSYEKL. V was clipped by 0 bases and J by 2 bases; unmatched bases: 4. There are 18 residues in the CDR3. As DNA, the CDR3 is TGCGCCAGCAGCCAAGAGGTGACTAGCGGGAGGCCCTACAATGAGCAGTTCTTC. Its protein product is CASSQEVTSGRPYNEQFF.